This T cell receptor (beta chain) was captured by sequencing in a study of cytomegalovirus exposure and HLA in healthy donors. As to this clone: Its cognate antigen is unknown.

The ends lost 5 bases at V and 2 bases at J; junction bases unmatched: 5. The germline gives CDR1 SGHAT, CDR2 FQNNGV. This CDR3 has 15 residues. Here immunoSEQ multiplex PCR was the method, and the copy in TCRdb shows in-frame clones only, minus some. The sample carries about 44,000 clones, roughly 93% recorded once. Whole-study results and caveats: The tendency of first-cohort TCR clusters to co-occur in the roughly 110 validation repertoires was identified by a subsequent analysis. Per published reports, the classifier diagnosed cytomegalovirus status with high specificity and sensitivity. Many donors shared some public TCRs, even though most TCR sequences were rare. In vitro, three CMV-associated chains proved specific for CMV antigens.

The sequenced sample was PBMCs. This TCR derives from a woman aged 18-30 years in good health and CMV-seronegative. V is TRBV11-2 and J is TRBJ2-5; 10 bases are a match to TRBD1. CDR3 residues: CASSARDRGQETQYF. CDR3 coding DNA: TGTGCCAGCAGCGCCCGGGACAGGGGTCAAGAGACCCAGTACTTC.